The present T cell receptor (beta chain) was sequenced within a study of T cells in Graves' hyperthyroidism and ophthalmopathy. Losses at the gene ends were 5 bases for V and 2 bases for J; bases not matched to a gene: 8. The germline V gene has CDR1 DFQATT and CDR2 SNEGSKA (reference sequence). The CDR3 runs 15 residues. What was amplified from RNA transcripts were TCR beta CDR3 regions. When the TCR CDR3 underwent first-round RT-PCR, the HTBI primer set was used. One entry per CDR3 protein results from TCRdb running MiXCR on the multiplex PCR reads. The data contain a few hundred thousand distinct CDR3 sequences, about 19% of them seen just once; the ten biggest clones take up about 3.7%. This clonotype was recorded many times. Its specificity is unknown. The study's findings and limits: Also found in blood were most expanded thyroid clonotypes above 0.001.

The sequenced sample was blood. V is TRBV20-1 and J is TRBJ2-2; 7 bases line up with TRBD1. The clonotype comes from a woman under 30 with Graves' hyperthyroidism. The CDR3 DNA is TGCAGTGCTTCCACAGGGGACCTCAACACCGGGGAGCTGTTTTTT. Translation: CSASTGDLNTGELFF.